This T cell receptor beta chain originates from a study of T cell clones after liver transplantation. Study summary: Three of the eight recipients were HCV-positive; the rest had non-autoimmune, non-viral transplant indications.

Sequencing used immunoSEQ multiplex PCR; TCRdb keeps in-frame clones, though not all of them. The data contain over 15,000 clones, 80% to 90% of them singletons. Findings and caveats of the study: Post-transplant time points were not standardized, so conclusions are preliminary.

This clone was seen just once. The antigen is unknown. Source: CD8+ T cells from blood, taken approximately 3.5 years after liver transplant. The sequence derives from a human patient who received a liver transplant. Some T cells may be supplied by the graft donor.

CDR3 nucleotides: TGTGCCGGTCTCGGGAAAACAGATACGCAGTATTTT. Protein: CAGLGKTDTQYF. The rearrangement links TRBV7-3 to TRBJ2-3; a weak D match, TRBD2 (5 bases). Per the germline V gene, CDR1 is SGHTA and CDR2 is FQGTGA. With 11 bases removed from V and 3 bases from J, the gap between germline ends came to 12 bases. The CDR3 runs 12 residues.